This T cell receptor beta chain appears in the sequencing data of a study of blood T cell repertoires in COVID-19. CDR1 SGDLS and CDR2 YYNGEE come from the germline V gene. CDR3 size: 14 residues. V lost 3 bases and J lost 4, with 11 bases in between. Under the authors' procedure: Reference gene primer amplification gave nucleated cell count estimates. Only in-frame clones appear in the TCRdb table, and some are missing; sequencing was by immunoSEQ multiplex PCR. The V and J calls and clone size were taken over from that table, and D and trimming were inferred from the DNA. The repertoire holds 60,000 to 80,000 clones, with roughly 84% as singletons.

The chain is built from TRBV9 and TRBJ1-5; D is possibly TRBD1 (6 bases). The origin of this receptor is a man aged 50 to 59 with active COVID-19. Source material: peripheral blood. CDR3 sequence: CASSGPGQNQPQHF. The CDR3 DNA follows: TGTGCCAGCAGCGGTCCGGGACAAAATCAGCCCCAGCATTTT.